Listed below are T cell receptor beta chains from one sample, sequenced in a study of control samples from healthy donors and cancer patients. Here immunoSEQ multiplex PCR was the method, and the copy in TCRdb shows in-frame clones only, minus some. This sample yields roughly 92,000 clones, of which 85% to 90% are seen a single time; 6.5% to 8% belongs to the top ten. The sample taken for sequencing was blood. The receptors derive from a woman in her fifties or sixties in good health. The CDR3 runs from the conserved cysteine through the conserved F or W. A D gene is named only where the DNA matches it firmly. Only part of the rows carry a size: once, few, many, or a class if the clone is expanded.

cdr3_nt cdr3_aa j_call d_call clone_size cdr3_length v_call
TGTGCCAGCAGCTTTTCCGGGACAGGCCCTTCCGAAGCTTTCTTT CASSFSGTGPSEAFF TRBJ1-1 TRBD1 . 15 TRBV11-2
TGTGCCAGCAGCTCCCGCACAGATACGCAGTATTTT CASSSRTDTQYF TRBJ2-3 . . 12 TRBV5-8
TGTGCCAGCAGTGGGGACAGAGAACAAGAGACCCAGTACTTC CASSGDREQETQYF TRBJ2-5 TRBD1 . 14 TRBV2
TGTGCCAGCAGCTATAATGGGGCCCATACCTACAATGAGCAGTTCTTC CASSYNGAHTYNEQFF TRBJ2-1 . . 16 TRBV7-2
TGTGCCAGCAGCCAAGTAGGTTATTTCTCTGGAAACACCATATATTTT CASSQVGYFSGNTIYF TRBJ1-3 . . 16 TRBV3-1/TRBV3-2
TGTGCTAGTGGTTTTACTAGCGAAAGAGATACGCAGTATTTT CASGFTSERDTQYF TRBJ2-3 TRBD2 . 14 TRBV12-5
TGTGCCTGGCGATCCGAGTACACAGATACGCAGTATTTT CAWRSEYTDTQYF TRBJ2-3 . . 13 TRBV30
TGTGCCAGCAGCAAAGGGGTCGGCAGCCACTATGGCTACACCTTC CASSKGVGSHYGYTF TRBJ1-2 . . 15 TRBV21-1
TGCAGTGCTGGCCAAGAGACCCAGTACTTC CSAGQETQYF TRBJ2-5 . few 10 TRBV20-1
TGTGCCAGCAGCCCCGGGCAGGGGGACAGATATGGCTACACCTTC CASSPGQGDRYGYTF TRBJ1-2 TRBD1 once 15 TRBV9
TGTGCCAGCAGTTTAGCCGGGACAGGGGATGAAAAACTGTTTTTT CASSLAGTGDEKLFF TRBJ1-4 TRBD1 few 15 TRBV28
TGTGCCAGCAGTTACGGGGGGGCAAGCCCTTCCACTGAAGCTTTCTTT CASSYGGASPSTEAFF TRBJ1-1 . . 16 TRBV6-5
TGTGCCAGCAGCTGGGGACAACCCACAGATACGCAGTATTTT CASSWGQPTDTQYF TRBJ2-3 . . 14 TRBV5-6
TGTGCCAGCAGCCAAGCTGTCCAGGGGGCGCGGGGGGCCAACGTCCTGACTTTC CASSQAVQGARGANVLTF TRBJ2-6 TRBD1 . 18 TRBV3-1/TRBV3-2
TGTGCCACCAGTGATCCAACGACAGGGGCCAATGAGCAGTTCTTC CATSDPTTGANEQFF TRBJ2-1 TRBD1 . 15 TRBV24-1